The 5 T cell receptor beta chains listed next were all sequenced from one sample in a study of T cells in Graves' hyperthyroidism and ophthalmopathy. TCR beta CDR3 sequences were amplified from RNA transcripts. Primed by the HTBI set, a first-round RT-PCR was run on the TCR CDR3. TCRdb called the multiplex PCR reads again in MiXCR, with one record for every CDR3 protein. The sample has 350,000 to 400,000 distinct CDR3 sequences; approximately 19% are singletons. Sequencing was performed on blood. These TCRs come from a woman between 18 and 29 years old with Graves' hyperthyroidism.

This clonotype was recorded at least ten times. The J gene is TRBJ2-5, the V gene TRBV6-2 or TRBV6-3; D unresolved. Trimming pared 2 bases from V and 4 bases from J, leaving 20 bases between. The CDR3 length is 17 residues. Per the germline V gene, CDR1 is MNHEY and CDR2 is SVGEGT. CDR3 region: CASSYPTNPVLGETQYF. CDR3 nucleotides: TGTGCCAGCAGTTACCCCACGAACCCCGTTTTGGGAGAGACCCAGTACTTC.

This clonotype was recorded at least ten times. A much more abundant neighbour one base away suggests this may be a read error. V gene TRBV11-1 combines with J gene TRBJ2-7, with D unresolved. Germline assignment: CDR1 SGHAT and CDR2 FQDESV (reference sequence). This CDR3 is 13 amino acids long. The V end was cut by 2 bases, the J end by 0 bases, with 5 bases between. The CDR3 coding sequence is TGTGCCAGCAGCTTACACGGCTCCTACGAGCAGTACTTC. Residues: CASSLHGSYEQYF. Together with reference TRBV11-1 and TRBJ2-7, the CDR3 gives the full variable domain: EAEVAQSPRYKITEKSQAVAFWCDPISGHATLYWYRQILGQGPELLVQFQDESVVDDSQLPKDRFSAERLKGVDSTLKIQPAELGDSAMYLCASSLHGSYEQYFGPGTRLTVT.

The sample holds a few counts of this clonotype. Written as DNA, the CDR3 is TGTGCCAGCAGCTTAGAGAGCGGAGGAGGTGAAGCTTTCTTT. Its translation: CASSLESGGGEAFF. V usage is TRBV7-2 and J usage is TRBJ1-1; unclear D gene. V was trimmed by 1 base and J by 7 bases, leaving 13 bases between them. Germline V gene sequence: CDR1 SGHTA, CDR2 FQGNSA. CDR3 size: 14 residues.

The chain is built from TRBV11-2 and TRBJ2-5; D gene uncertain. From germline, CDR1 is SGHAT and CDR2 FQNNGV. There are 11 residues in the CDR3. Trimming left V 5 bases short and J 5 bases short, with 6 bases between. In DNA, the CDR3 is TGTGCCAGCAGCGCGTCGGAGACCCAGTACTTC. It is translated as CASSASETQYF.

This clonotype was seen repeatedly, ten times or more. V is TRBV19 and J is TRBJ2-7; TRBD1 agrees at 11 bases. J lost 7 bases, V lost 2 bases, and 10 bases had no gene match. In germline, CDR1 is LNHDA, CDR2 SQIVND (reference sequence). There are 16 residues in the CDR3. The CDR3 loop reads CASSIPSGQGAREQYF. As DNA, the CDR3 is TGTGCCAGTAGTATACCCTCAGGACAGGGGGCTAGAGAGCAGTACTTC.